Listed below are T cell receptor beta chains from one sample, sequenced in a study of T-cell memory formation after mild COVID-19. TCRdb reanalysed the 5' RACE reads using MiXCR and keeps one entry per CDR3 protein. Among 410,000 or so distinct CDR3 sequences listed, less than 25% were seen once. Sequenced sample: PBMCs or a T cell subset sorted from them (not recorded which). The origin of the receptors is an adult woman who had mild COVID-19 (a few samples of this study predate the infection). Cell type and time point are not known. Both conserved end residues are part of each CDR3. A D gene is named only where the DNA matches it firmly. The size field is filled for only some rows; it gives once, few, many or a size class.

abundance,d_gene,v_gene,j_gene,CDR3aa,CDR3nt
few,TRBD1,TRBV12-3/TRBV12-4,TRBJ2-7,CASSIGTGVAYEQYF,TGTGCCAGCAGTATAGGGACAGGCGTGGCCTACGAGCAGTACTTC
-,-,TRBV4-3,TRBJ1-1,CASSPRSQGDPEAFF,TGCGCCAGCAGCCCCAGGTCACAGGGAGATCCTGAAGCTTTCTTT
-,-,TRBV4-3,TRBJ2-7,CASSQVEGTYEQYF,TGCGCCAGCAGCCAAGTGGAGGGAACCTACGAGCAGTACTTC
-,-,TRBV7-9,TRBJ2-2,CASKSLGQTNTGELFF,TGTGCCAGCAAGTCCCTCGGACAGACGAACACCGGGGAGCTGTTTTTT
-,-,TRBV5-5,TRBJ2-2,CASSFQGMHGELFF,TGTGCCAGCAGCTTCCAGGGGATGCACGGGGAGCTGTTTTTT
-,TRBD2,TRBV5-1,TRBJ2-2,CASSSGLAGANTVELFF,TGCGCCAGCAGCTCGGGACTAGCGGGGGCGAACACCGTGGAGCTGTTTTTT
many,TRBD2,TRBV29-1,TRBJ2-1,CSVDGRLAGFNNEQFF,TGCAGCGTCGACGGGAGACTAGCGGGGTTCAACAATGAGCAGTTCTTC
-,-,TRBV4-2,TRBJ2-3,CASSDADSPGVGQYF,TGTGCCAGCAGCGACGCCGACTCCCCTGGGGTGGGGCAGTATTTT
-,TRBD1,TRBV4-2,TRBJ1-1,CASSQVGQGMNTEAFF,TGTGCCAGCAGCCAAGTTGGACAGGGTATGAACACTGAAGCTTTCTTT
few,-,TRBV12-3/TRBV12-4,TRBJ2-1,CASSPENAQNEQFF,TGTGCCAGCAGTCCAGAGAACGCTCAGAATGAGCAGTTCTTC
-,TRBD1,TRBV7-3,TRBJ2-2,CASSWDRYTGELFF,TGTGCCAGCAGCTGGGACAGGTACACCGGGGAGCTGTTTTTT
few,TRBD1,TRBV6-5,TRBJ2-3,CASSYSGLGGPTDTQYF,TGTGCCAGCAGTTACTCTGGTTTAGGGGGCCCCACAGATACGCAGTATTTT
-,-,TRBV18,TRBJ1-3,CASSSSESSGNTIYF,TGTGCCAGCTCTTCGTCGGAAAGCTCTGGAAACACCATATATTTT
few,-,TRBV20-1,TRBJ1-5,CSALRGGIGQPQHF,TGCAGTGCTCTAAGGGGAGGGATCGGTCAGCCCCAGCATTTT
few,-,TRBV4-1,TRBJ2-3,CASSTPEGGGTDTQYF,TGCGCCAGCAGCACCCCCGAGGGGGGTGGCACAGATACGCAGTATTTT
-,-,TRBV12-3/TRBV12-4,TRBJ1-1,CASSPLTFGTEAFF,TGTGCCAGCAGTCCCCTTACGTTCGGCACTGAAGCTTTCTTT
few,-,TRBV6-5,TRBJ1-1,CASSYSMGINTEAFF,TGTGCCAGCAGTTACTCGATGGGGATCAACACTGAAGCTTTCTTT
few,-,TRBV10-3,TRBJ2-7,CAISAGESYEQYF,TGTGCCATCAGTGCGGGGGAGTCCTACGAGCAGTACTTC
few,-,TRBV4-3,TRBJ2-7,CASSQEADGTLSYEQYF,TGCGCCAGCAGCCAAGAGGCCGACGGGACCCTTTCCTACGAGCAGTACTTC
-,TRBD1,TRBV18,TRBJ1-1,CASSRRTGPRVSSSSDTEAFF,TGTGCCAGCTCACGACGGACAGGGCCCCGAGTTTCGTCTTCTTCGGACACTGAAGCTTTCTTT
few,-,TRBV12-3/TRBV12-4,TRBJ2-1,CASTPRTEALKAQFF,TGTGCCAGCACCCCCCGGACAGAGGCCTTAAAGGCGCAGTTCTTC
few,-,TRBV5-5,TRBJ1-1,CASSSKSGNTEAFF,TGTGCCAGCAGCTCGAAGTCAGGGAACACTGAAGCTTTCTTT
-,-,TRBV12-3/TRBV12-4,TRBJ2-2,CASSHSGRTGELFF,TGTGCCAGCAGCCACTCTGGGAGGACCGGGGAGCTGTTTTTT
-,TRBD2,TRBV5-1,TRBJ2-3,CASSSLGLAGSFTDTQYF,TGCGCCAGCAGCTCCTTGGGACTAGCGGGCTCGTTCACAGATACGCAGTATTTT
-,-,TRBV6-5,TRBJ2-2,CASRWANLGTGELFF,TGTGCCAGCAGATGGGCGAACCTTGGCACCGGGGAGCTGTTTTTT
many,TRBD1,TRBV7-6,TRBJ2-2,CASSLLGTGNTGELFF,TGTGCCAGCAGCTTACTAGGGACAGGGAACACCGGGGAGCTGTTTTTT
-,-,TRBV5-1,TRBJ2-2,CASSLVQANTGELFF,TGCGCCAGCAGCTTGGTACAGGCGAACACCGGGGAGCTGTTTTTT
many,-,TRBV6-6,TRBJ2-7,CASSYDFRFEQYF,TGTGCCAGCAGTTACGACTTCAGGTTCGAGCAGTACTTC
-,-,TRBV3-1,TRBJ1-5,CASSQGDNQPQHF,TGTGCCAGCAGCCAAGGGGATAATCAGCCCCAGCATTTT